In its sample, the clone carrying this T cell receptor beta chain was seen a few times. Its cognate antigen is unknown. Each sample used at least 6 million PBMCs. These data belong to a study of blood T cells in healthy people across ages. Study-wide results and limits: Long-lived donors carried more naive CD4+ cells and greater diversity than aged donors. When one million T cells were used, diversity estimates were thought to be underestimates. With naive T cell percentage, TCR beta diversity showed a strong correlation.

For the second PCR, which ran for about 6 to 12 cycles, a sample-barcoded 5' primer and a J-beta primer mix were used. TCRdb analysed the 5' RACE reads with MiXCR anew, one entry per CDR3 protein. The table includes about 1.8 million distinct CDR3 sequences, about 49% detected once. Trimming shortened V by 2 bases and J by 3 bases, and 17 bases separated the two germline ends. This CDR3 comprises 16 residues. Germline CDR1 is DFQATT and CDR2 is SNEGSKA (reference sequence). Sequencing input: blood. The clonotype originates from a woman between 40 and 50 years old in good health. The chain is built from TRBV20-1 and TRBJ2-1; D may be TRBD2 (7 bases). DNA for the CDR3: TGCAGTGCTAGACCTTTTCGGGGGGCCATCTACAATGAGCAGTTCTTC. Its translation: CSARPFRGAIYNEQFF.